The 11 T cell receptor beta chains reported below all come from one sample, sequenced in a study of blood T cell repertoires in COVID-19. This table comes from immunoSEQ multiplex PCR, and its TCRdb copy is limited to in-frame clones, with some not included. This sample has about 230,000 clones, with about nine tenths found just once. Sequencing was performed on PBMCs or T cells enriched from blood (not recorded which). All receptors derive from a woman in her forties with acute COVID-19.

This clone was observed once. V is TRBV2 and J is TRBJ2-2, with TRBD1 as a possible D gene (5 bases). From germline, CDR1 is SNHLY and CDR2 FYNNEI. This CDR3 spans 15 amino acids. The V gene lost 1 base and the J gene lost 0 bases, with 6 bases spanning the gap. The CDR3 loop is CASSEVQANTGELFF. In DNA form, the CDR3 reads TGTGCCAGCAGTGAAGTACAGGCGAACACCGGGGAGCTGTTTTTT. Using reference TRBV2 and TRBJ2-2 for the parts outside the CDR3, the full variable domain is EPEVTQTPSHQVTQMGQEVILRCVPISNHLYFYWYRQILGQKVEFLVSFYNNEISEKSEIFDDQFSVERPDGSNFTLKIRSTKLEDSAMYFCASSEVQANTGELFFGEGSRLTVL.

This clone was seen more than once but under ten times. The V call is TRBV5-5, the J call TRBJ2-6; no clear D gene. Germline loops: CDR1 SGHKS, CDR2 YYEKEE (reference sequence). V shed 2 bases and J shed 0 bases, with 9 bases lying between them. This CDR3 has 16 residues. CDR3 bases: TGTGCCAGCAGCTTAATGAGGAGCTCTGGGGCCAACGTCCTGACTTTC. Protein: CASSLMRSSGANVLTF.

The chain uses TRBV29-1 and TRBJ1-1, with TRBD1 matching over 7 bases. CDR1 and CDR2 from the germline V gene are SQVTM and ANQGSEA. The V gene end was trimmed by 5 bases and the J gene end by 4 bases; junction bases not matched to a gene: 13. The length of the CDR3 is 15 residues. For the CDR3, the DNA is TGCAGCGTTAAAGGGACAGAGGAATCATCCACTGAAGCTTTCTTT. Translated, it gives CSVKGTEESSTEAFF.

This chain links TRBV2 with TRBJ2-3; unclear D gene. CDR1 is SNHLY, CDR2 FYNNEI, per germline. Trimming removed 4 bases from V and 4 bases from J, with 9 bases in between. The CDR3 totals 13 residues. CDR3 DNA sequence: TGTGCCAGCAGTGTTGAGCGATCAGATACGCAGTATTTT. Translating gives CASSVERSDTQYF.

The rearrangement links TRBV5-1 to TRBJ1-5; D is uncertain. There are 15 residues in the CDR3. The ends were cut back, 1 base at V and 2 bases at J, with 10 bases in the middle. The germline CDR1 and CDR2 sequences are SGHRS and YFSETQ. The CDR3 region has the DNA TGCGCCAGCAGCTTGTCAGGATCTGGCAATCAGCCCCAGCATTTT. Translation gives CASSLSGSGNQPQHF.

The sample holds a few counts of this clone. J is TRBJ2-1 and V is TRBV3-1 (or the pseudogene TRBV3-2), with TRBD2 matching over 8 bases. J gave up 2 bases and V 4 bases, and 4 bases lay outside the gene matches. The CDR3 extends over 15 amino acids. In germline, CDR1 is LGHDT, CDR2 YNNKEL (reference sequence). CDR3: CASSLLAVAYNEQFF. CDR3 coding DNA: TGTGCCAGCAGCCTACTAGCGGTAGCCTACAATGAGCAGTTCTTC.

The V gene is TRBV5-1, the J gene TRBJ1-1; D uncertain. CDR1 is SGHRS and CDR2 is YFSETQ in the germline V gene. CDR3 size: 18 residues. With 0 bases removed from V and 1 base from J, the gap between germline ends came to 19 bases. The CDR3 is CASSLASAAAKRNTEAFF. CDR3 bases: TGCGCCAGCAGCTTGGCCTCTGCGGCAGCGAAGAGGAACACTGAAGCTTTCTTT. Based on the CDR3 plus reference TRBV5-1 and TRBJ1-1, the full variable domain is KAGVTQTPRYLIKTRGQQVTLSCSPISGHRSVSWYQQTPGQGLQFLFEYFSETQRNKGNFPGRFSGRQFSNSRSEMNVSTLELGDSALYLCASSLASAAAKRNTEAFFGQGTRLTVV.

The chain has TRBV5-1 and TRBJ2-7, with TRBD2 identical over 14 bases. J gave up 4 bases and V 6 bases, and 6 bases lay outside the gene matches. Germline V gene lookup returns CDR1 SGHRS and CDR2 YFSETQ. This CDR3 has 15 amino acids. CDR3 coding DNA: TGCGCCAGCATGCTAGGGACTAGCGGGAGTTACGAGCAGTACGTC. Residues: CASMLGTSGSYEQYV.

The V call is TRBV18, the J call TRBJ2-3; D not certain. Germline CDR1 reads KGHSH; CDR2 reads LQKENI. Trimming shortened V by 6 bases and J by 4 bases, and 23 bases separated the two germline ends. The CDR3 runs to 17 residues. The CDR3 bases are TGTGCCAGCTCCCCCCCTCATCGCACCCGGGTCCCAGATACGCAGTATTTT. It specifies CASSPPHRTRVPDTQYF.

This clone was found once. The chain uses TRBV11-2 and TRBJ1-6; 7 nucleotides agree with TRBD1. V was pared by 1 base and J by 14 bases, with 11 bases of the junction left unmatched. Germline loops: CDR1 SGHAT, CDR2 FQNNGV. The CDR3 consists of 15 residues. CDR3 sequence reads: CASSLVSQGEPALHF. CDR3 DNA: TGTGCCAGCAGCTTAGTAAGCCAGGGGGAGCCGGCCCTCCACTTT.

The chain employs TRBV13 and TRBJ1-2; TRBD1 aligns across 8 bases. The CDR3 covers 13 residues. The trim removed 5 bases at V and 5 bases at J, leaving 4 bases unmatched. The germline CDR1 and CDR2 sequences are PRHDT and FYEKMQ (reference sequence). The CDR3 protein is CASSTGTGYGYTF. For the CDR3, the DNA is TGTGCCAGCAGCACCGGGACAGGTTATGGCTACACCTTC.